This T cell receptor (beta chain) was identified during a study of CXCR3-negative and CXCR3-positive naive CD8 T cells. Findings and caveats of the study: Naive CXCR3-positive and CXCR3-negative cells shared similar TRBV-TRBJ usage, unlike memory cells.

The CDR3 is made up of 12 amino acids. CDR1 and CDR2 (germline): SQVTM, ANQGSEA. The authors prepared UMI-labeled TRB cDNA libraries by 5' RACE. For each CDR3 protein, TCRdb gives one entry from its re-call of the 5' RACE reads, without DNA. This sample contains some 50,000 distinct CDR3 sequences. Of note for this clonotype: Its antigen is currently unknown.

The TCR was taken from a human donor in good health. Some clones in this sample may be carry-over from other donors' samples. The specimen sequenced was naive CXCR3- CD8+ T cells from blood. Specified subset: CD45RO-CCR7+CD27+CD95- naive CD8+ T cells lacking CXCR3 (TNR3-). J is TRBJ1-2 and V is TRBV29-1. CDR3 residues: CSVEDPQYGYTF.